This T cell receptor beta chain is from a study of blood T cell repertoires in COVID-19. This clone appeared once. V gave up 4 bases and J gave up 3 bases; unmatched junction bases: 8. From germline, CDR1 is SNHLY and CDR2 FYNNEI. The CDR3 loop spans 16 amino acids. In the original processing: It was from reference gene primer amplification that nucleated cell counts were estimated. Assay: immunoSEQ multiplex PCR; the TCRdb copy retains only in-frame clones and omits some. Clone size and V and J calls were adopted from that table, with D and trimming inferred from the DNA. The table shows fewer than 30,000 clones, with approximately 87% occurring only once.

The sequencing input was peripheral blood. This TCR came from a man aged 70 or older with active COVID-19. V is TRBV2 and J is TRBJ1-5; 8 bases agree with TRBD1. The CDR3 loop reads CASSATGGGLNQPQHF. DNA for the CDR3: TGTGCCAGCAGTGCTACAGGGGGAGGCCTCAATCAGCCCCAGCATTTT.